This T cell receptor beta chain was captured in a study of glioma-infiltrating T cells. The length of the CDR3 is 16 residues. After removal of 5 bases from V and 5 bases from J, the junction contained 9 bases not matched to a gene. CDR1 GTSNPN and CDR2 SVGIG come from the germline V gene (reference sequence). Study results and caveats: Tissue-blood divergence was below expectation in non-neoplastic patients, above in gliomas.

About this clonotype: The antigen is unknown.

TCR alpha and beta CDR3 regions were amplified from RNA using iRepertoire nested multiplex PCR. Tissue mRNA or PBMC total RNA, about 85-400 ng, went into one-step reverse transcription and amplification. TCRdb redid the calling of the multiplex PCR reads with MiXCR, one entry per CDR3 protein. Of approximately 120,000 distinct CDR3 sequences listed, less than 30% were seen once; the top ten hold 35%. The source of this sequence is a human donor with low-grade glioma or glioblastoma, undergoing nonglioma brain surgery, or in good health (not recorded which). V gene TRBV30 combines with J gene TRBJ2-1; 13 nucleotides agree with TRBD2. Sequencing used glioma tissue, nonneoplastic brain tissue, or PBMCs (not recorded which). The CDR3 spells CAWGRLAGGLNNEQFF. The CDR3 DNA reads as TGTGCCTGGGGTAGACTAGCGGGGGGCCTCAACAATGAGCAGTTCTTC.